The 24 T cell receptor beta chains below come from one sample, sequenced in a study of cytomegalovirus exposure and HLA in healthy donors. Some clones are missing from TCRdb's copy, which holds only in-frame ones; the method was immunoSEQ multiplex PCR. The sample includes 55,000 to 75,000 clones, roughly 94% of them seen just once. What was sequenced was PBMCs. Receptors originate from a man aged 18-30 years in good health and CMV-seropositive.

This chain connects TRBV5-1 to TRBJ1-2, with a possible D match to TRBD1 (5 bases). Per the germline V gene, CDR1 is SGHRS and CDR2 is YFSETQ. The CDR3 length is 16 residues. Trimming pared 0 bases from V and 0 bases from J, leaving 12 bases between. CDR3 coding DNA: TGCGCCAGCAGCTTGGCCCGACAGCCTACTAACTATGGCTACACCTTC. Amino acids: CASSLARQPTNYGYTF.

The chain uses TRBV2 and TRBJ2-3; TRBD1 aligns across 8 bases. The length of the CDR3 is 15 residues. J lost 3 bases, V lost 4 bases, and 6 bases had no gene match. CDR1 and CDR2 (germline): SNHLY, FYNNEI. The CDR3 is CASSADRGGTDTQYF. In DNA form, the CDR3 reads TGTGCCAGCAGTGCAGACAGGGGAGGAACAGATACGCAGTATTTT.

CDR3 nucleotide sequence: TGTGCCAGCTCACCTAGGACAGGGAGCAATCAGCCCCAGCATTTT. Translating it yields CASSPRTGSNQPQHF. V is TRBV18 and J is TRBJ1-5, with 8 bases lining up with TRBD1. Trimming removed 3 bases from V and 1 base from J; junction bases left unmatched: 2. Germline assignment: CDR1 KGHSH and CDR2 LQKENI. This CDR3 is 15 amino acids long.

This sequence joins TRBV5-1 and TRBJ1-1; D perhaps matches TRBD1 (6 bases). Trimming pared 5 bases from V and 10 bases from J, leaving 18 bases between. The V gene's germline CDR1 is SGHRS and CDR2 YFSETQ. This CDR3 contains 13 residues. CDR3 nucleotide sequence: TGCGCCAGCAGAAAATCACAGGGATGGGGAGCTTTCTTT. Translated, it gives CASRKSQGWGAFF. The whole variable domain, filled in from reference TRBV5-1 and TRBJ1-1, reads KAGVTQTPRYLIKTRGQQVTLSCSPISGHRSVSWYQQTPGQGLQFLFEYFSETQRNKGNFPGRFSGRQFSNSRSEMNVSTLELGDSALYLCASRKSQGWGAFFGQGTRLTVV.

This chain joins TRBV6-5 and TRBJ2-3; D call uncertain. Deletions cut 3 bases from V and 0 bases from J, with 7 bases between. Germline loops: CDR1 MNHEY, CDR2 SVGAGI. This CDR3 contains 14 residues. The DNA for the CDR3 is TGTGCCAGCAGTTATGATCAGAGCACAGATACGCAGTATTTT. The encoded protein is CASSYDQSTDTQYF.

This clone was counted a single time. V is TRBV9 and J is TRBJ2-2; possible D gene TRBD2, 6 bases. The CDR3 covers 17 residues. The germline V gene has CDR1 SGDLS and CDR2 YYNGEE. V was trimmed by 0 bases and J by 4 bases, leaving 16 bases between them. The CDR3 reads CASSVAGVEGGTGELFF. The CDR3 bases are TGTGCCAGCAGCGTAGCGGGGGTGGAGGGAGGCACCGGGGAGCTGTTTTTT.

The rearrangement links TRBV6-5 to TRBJ1-1; no definite D call. Trimming took 8 bases from V and 3 from J, leaving 7 bases between them. Germline V CDR1 and CDR2: MNHEY, SVGAGI. The length of the CDR3 is 11 residues. CDR3 in DNA: TGTGCCAGCGTCCATTACACTGAAGCTTTCTTT. Its translation: CASVHYTEAFF.

The chain carries TRBV30 and TRBJ2-2; TRBD1 matches 9 bases. The CDR3 loop spans 15 amino acids. CDR1 GTSNPN and CDR2 SVGIG come from the germline V gene (reference sequence). The junction had 8 bases not matched to a gene; V was cut back by 5 bases and J by 4 bases. The CDR3 spells CAWVRDRVGTGELFF. CDR3 bases: TGTGCCTGGGTCCGGGACAGGGTTGGCACCGGGGAGCTGTTTTTT.

The rearrangement joins TRBV11-2 to TRBJ1-4; D possibly corresponds to TRBD1 (5 bases). This CDR3 contains 14 residues. Germline-derived CDR1 and CDR2 are SGHAT and FQNNGV. The ends were cut back, 6 bases at V and 7 bases at J, with 15 bases in the middle. The CDR3 nucleotides read TGTGCCAGCAGGTCAGGGTCGGGTGGTGAAAAACTGTTTTTT. Amino acid sequence: CASRSGSGGEKLFF.

This clone occurred once. CDR3 loop: CASSLVADTQYF. As DNA, the CDR3 is TGTGCCAGCAGCTTAGTAGCTGATACGCAGTATTTT. The V and J genes are TRBV7-6 and TRBJ2-3; no definite D call. Trimming removed 1 base at V and 6 bases at J, with 5 bases between. The germline V gene has CDR1 SGHVS and CDR2 FNYEAQ. This CDR3 contains 12 residues.

This chain joins TRBV20-1 and TRBJ1-2; D remains ambiguous. The germline V gene encodes CDR1 DFQATT and CDR2 SNEGSKA (reference sequence). V lost 3 bases to trimming and J lost 8 bases, with 10 bases between them. The CDR3 has 11 residues. CDR3 DNA sequence: TGCAGTGCTAGGGGCAGTTACGGCTACACCTTC. It translates to CSARGSYGYTF.

The V gene is TRBV7-2, the J gene TRBJ2-5, with D unclear. CDR1 SGHTA and CDR2 FQGNSA come from the germline V gene. The V end was cut by 2 bases, the J end by 4 bases, with 11 bases between. There are 14 residues in the CDR3. The CDR3 loop reads CASSLNLVGETQYF. The DNA for the CDR3 is TGTGCCAGCAGCTTAAACCTAGTAGGAGAGACCCAGTACTTC.

The V and J genes are TRBV5-6 and TRBJ2-5, with 7 bases fitting TRBD2. Germline-derived CDR1 and CDR2 are SGHDT and YYEEEE. Trimming removed 0 bases from V and 5 bases from J; junction bases left unmatched: 4. The CDR3 consists of 14 residues. DNA of the CDR3: TGTGCCAGCAGCTTGGGGGGAGGGCCGGAGACCCAGTACTTC. Protein sequence: CASSLGGGPETQYF. Filled out from reference TRBV5-6 and TRBJ2-5, the complete variable domain reads DAGVTQSPTHLIKTRGQQVTLRCSPKSGHDTVSWYQQALGQGPQFIFQYYEEEERQRGNFPDRFSGHQFPNYSSELNVNALLLGDSALYLCASSLGGGPETQYFGPGTRLLVL.

This clone showed up just a few times. The chain combines TRBV4-1 with TRBJ2-7; 9 nucleotides align to TRBD2. Germline loops: CDR1 MGHRA, CDR2 YSYEKL. The ends lost 4 bases at V and 3 bases at J; junction bases unmatched: 10. The CDR3 spans 16 residues. CDR3 in amino acids: CASSRTTAGGHYEQYF. Written as DNA, the CDR3 is TGCGCCAGCAGCCGAACCACAGCGGGGGGACACTACGAGCAGTACTTC.

The chain has TRBV25-1 and TRBJ2-7, with D possibly TRBD1 on 6 matching bases. Germline CDR1 and CDR2: MGHDK and SYGVNS. V was clipped by 0 bases and J by 2 bases, with 20 bases between them. The CDR3 has 18 residues. The CDR3 coding sequence is TGTGCCAGCAGTGAATATAAATTAGGGACACGGAGGACCTACGAGCAGTACTTC. Translating it yields CASSEYKLGTRRTYEQYF.

The V gene is TRBV7-7, the J gene TRBJ2-7; no firm D call. Germline-derived CDR1 and CDR2 are SSHAT and FNYEAQ (reference sequence). Trimming pared 5 bases from V and 5 bases from J, leaving 10 bases between. The CDR3 consists of 12 residues. For the CDR3, the DNA is TGTGCCAGCAGCCACATTATCCACGAGCAGTACTTC. It encodes CASSHIIHEQYF. The full variable domain, completed using reference TRBV7-7 and TRBJ2-7, is GAGVSQSPRYKVTKRGQDVTLRCDPISSHATLYWYQQALGQGPEFLTYFNYEAQPDKSGLPSDRFSAERPEGSISTLTIQRTEQRDSAMYRCASSHIIHEQYFGPGTRLTVT.

This rearrangement joins TRBV7-9 to TRBJ2-7, with D possibly matching TRBD1 (5 bases). Trimming left V 7 bases short and J 6 bases short, with 19 bases between. This CDR3 is 14 amino acids long. Per germline, CDR1 SEHNR and CDR2 FQNEAQ (reference sequence). The DNA of the CDR3 is TGTGCCAGCACCAAGGACACGGAGCCCCTCGAGCAGTACTTC. Its translation: CASTKDTEPLEQYF.

In nucleotides, the CDR3 is TGTGCCAGCAGCAAATATACTAGCAGGTACACCGGGGAGCTGTTTTTT. Its translation is CASSKYTSRYTGELFF. The V gene is TRBV21-1, the J gene TRBJ2-2; the table's D call, TRBD2, has no DNA check behind it. TRBV21-1 is an annotated pseudogene. The CDR3 sequence is 16 residues long.

The J gene is TRBJ1-4, the V gene TRBV6-1; TRBD1 is a possible D gene (5 bases). The CDR3 spans 15 residues. Germline loops: CDR1 MNHNS, CDR2 SASEGT. V lost 2 bases, J lost 2 bases, and 9 bases lay in between. DNA for the CDR3: TGTGCCAGCAGTGAACAGGGCGGCACTAATGAAAAACTGTTTTTT. It codes for CASSEQGGTNEKLFF.

V is TRBV12-5 and J is TRBJ2-2; D is perhaps TRBD1 (7 bases). V was trimmed by 4 bases and J by 1 base, leaving 13 bases between them. This CDR3 region has 16 residues. Germline V gene lookup returns CDR1 LGHNT and CDR2 FRNRAP. The DNA for the CDR3 is TGTGCTAGTGGTTGGGGGGACAGCCAGAACACCGGGGAGCTGTTTTTT. It specifies CASGWGDSQNTGELFF.

The chain is built from TRBV29-1 and TRBJ2-1, with 10 bases identical to TRBD2. The CDR3 is made up of 16 amino acids. The germline V gene encodes CDR1 SQVTM and CDR2 ANQGSEA. J lost 4 bases, V lost 3 bases, and 9 bases had no gene match. Written as DNA, the CDR3 is TGCAGCGTTGAGAGCCCGGGACTAGCGAATTACAATGAGCAGTTCTTC. Protein: CSVESPGLANYNEQFF.

This chain uses TRBV4-1 with TRBJ2-2; TRBD1 is a possible D gene (6 bases). Germline assignment: CDR1 MGHRA and CDR2 YSYEKL. Trimming left V 1 base short and J 5 bases short, with 17 bases between. The CDR3 is 17 amino acids. CDR3 DNA: TGCGCCAGCAGCCAAGTAACGCAGGGGATAAAGACCGGGGAGCTGTTTTTT. Its translation: CASSQVTQGIKTGELFF.

The genes are TRBV6-4 and TRBJ1-5; 7 bases line up with TRBD1. CDR3 length: 18 amino acids. V was pared by 9 bases and J by 1 base, with 18 bases of the junction left unmatched. Germline loops: CDR1 MRHNA, CDR2 SNTAGT. CDR3 sequence (DNA): TGTGCCAGGGTCTCTCCATTATTCCCGACAGGGAGCAATCAGCCCCAGCATTTT. Protein sequence: CARVSPLFPTGSNQPQHF.

The genes are TRBV9 and TRBJ2-1, with D tentatively TRBD1 (6 bases). Trimming removed 0 bases from V and 1 base from J, with 8 bases in between. The CDR3 length is 15 residues. Germline V lookup: CDR1 SGDLS, CDR2 YYNGEE. Here the CDR3 DNA reads TGTGCCAGCAGCGTAGTAGGACAGTCCTACAATGAGCAGTTCTTC. This gives the protein CASSVVGQSYNEQFF.